This TCR beta chain was identified during a study of blood T cell repertoires in COVID-19. Authors' analysis steps: Amplifying reference gene primers gave estimates of nucleated cell counts. The data were produced by immunoSEQ multiplex PCR, yet TCRdb's version contains in-frame clones alone and is incomplete. The V and J calls and clone size are taken from that table; D and trimming were inferred from the DNA. The data contain fewer than 200,000 clones, approximately 86% of them singletons. The CDR3 runs to 13 residues. Germline loops: CDR1 SGHDT, CDR2 YYEEEE. Trimming cost V 4 bases and J 12 bases; bases outside gene matches: 12.

The sample taken for sequencing was peripheral blood. The chain employs TRBV5-6 and TRBJ1-2; 7 nucleotides agree with TRBD1. This clonotype was obtained from a woman older than 75 with acute or convalescent COVID-19. CDR3 amino acids: CASSPDRSLANTF. The DNA of the CDR3 is TGTGCCAGCAGCCCGGACAGGTCGTTGGCTAACACCTTC.